The 20 T cell receptor beta chains below all came from one sample that was sequenced in a study of T cells in Graves' hyperthyroidism and ophthalmopathy. RNA transcripts yielded amplified TCR beta CDR3 regions. RT-PCR in the first round (using the HTBI primer set) targeted the TCR CDR3. TCRdb passed the multiplex PCR reads through MiXCR, listing each CDR3 protein once. The data show roughly 600,000 distinct CDR3 sequences, roughly 15% seen once. Material: blood. These receptors were obtained from a woman between 50 and 59 years old with Graves' ophthalmopathy.

This clonotype was seen repeatedly, ten times or more. The junction differs from germline at one of its ends, possibly a read error. The chain combines TRBV7-7 with TRBJ2-2; 9 positions match TRBD2. Germline lookup yields CDR1 SSHAT and CDR2 FNYEAQ (reference sequence). This CDR3 is built from 16 residues. This CDR3 reads CASSLHQREANGELFF. In DNA form, the CDR3 reads TGTGCTAGCAGCTTACATCAGCGGGAGGCAAACGGGGAGCTGTTTTTT.

A remark on this clonotype: A read error is likely, as this CDR3 ends without the conserved phenylalanine or tryptophan. J is TRBJ2-7 and V is TRBV30; perhaps D is TRBD1 or TRBD2 (6 bases each). CDR1 is GTSNPN, CDR2 SVGIG, per germline (reference sequence). There are 15 residues in the CDR3. V was pared by 4 bases and J by 3 bases, with 19 bases between. This CDR3 is CAWIIRGQGGYEQYL. CDR3 nucleotide sequence: TGTGCCTGGATCATTCGGGGGCAGGGAGGCTACGAGCAGTACCTC.

This clonotype was counted at least ten times. This rearrangement joins TRBV5-1 to TRBJ1-4; TRBD1 might be the D (5 bases). The V end lost 5 bases, the J end lost 8 bases, and 16 bases lay between the germline ends. The germline CDR1 and CDR2 sequences are SGHRS and YFSETQ. CDR3 size: 14 residues. Here the CDR3 reads CASRLGTGLEKLFF. CDR3 DNA: TGCGCCAGCAGGTTAGGTACAGGATTGGAAAAACTGTTTTTT. The entire variable domain, with the rest obtained from reference TRBV5-1 and TRBJ1-4, is as follows: KAGVTQTPRYLIKTRGQQVTLSCSPISGHRSVSWYQQTPGQGLQFLFEYFSETQRNKGNFPGRFSGRQFSNSRSEMNVSTLELGDSALYLCASRLGTGLEKLFFGSGTQLSVL.

This clonotype was observed at least ten times. V is TRBV9 and J is TRBJ1-2; D is unresolved. Germline loops: CDR1 SGDLS, CDR2 YYNGEE. V was trimmed by 0 bases and J by 0 bases, leaving 15 bases between them. The CDR3 loop spans 17 amino acids. Written as DNA, the CDR3 is TGTGCCAGCAGCGTAGCTACCACTACGAGAGCTAACTATGGCTACACCTTC. It encodes CASSVATTTRANYGYTF. The full variable domain, rest sourced from reference TRBV9 and TRBJ1-2, is DSGVTQTPKHLITATGQRVTLRCSPRSGDLSVYWYQQSLDQGLQFLIQYYNGEERAKGNILERFSAQQFPDLHSELNLSSLELGDSALYFCASSVATTTRANYGYTFGSGTRLTVV.

This clonotype was found many times. The genes are TRBV5-1 and TRBJ2-3; D is undetermined. Germline V CDR1 and CDR2: SGHRS, YFSETQ. The CDR3 consists of 14 residues. Trimming pared 0 bases from V and 6 bases from J, leaving 11 bases between. The CDR3 spells CASSLVGVGDTQYF. The DNA of the CDR3 is TGCGCCAGCAGCTTGGTTGGGGTTGGTGATACGCAGTATTTT.

This clonotype was picked up a small number of times. The chain has TRBV6-1 and TRBJ1-5, with D unclear. V was shortened by 8 bases and J by 7 bases, with 15 bases between the two germline ends. Germline V gene lookup returns CDR1 MNHNS and CDR2 SASEGT. There are 13 residues in the CDR3. CDR3 DNA: TGTGCCAGCGAGCCCTCGACCGGGCAGCCCCAGCATTTT. Translating it yields CASEPSTGQPQHF.

In its sample, this clonotype was seen a few times. The chain joins TRBV2 to TRBJ2-1; TRBD1 is a possible D gene (6 bases). V lost 1 base to trimming and J lost 16 bases, with 11 bases between them. The length of the CDR3 is 11 residues. From germline, CDR1 is SNHLY and CDR2 FYNNEI. The CDR3 region has the DNA TGTGCCAGCAGTGAAGGACAGGCCCAATTCTTC. Translation gives CASSEGQAQFF.

This clonotype came up many times. The chain has TRBV28 and TRBJ2-3, with D possibly TRBD2 on 6 matching bases. Looked up from germline, CDR1 is MDHEN and CDR2 is SYDVKM. The V and J ends lost 1 base and 2 bases respectively, with 13 bases between them. The CDR3 covers 16 residues. CDR3 amino acids: CASSLSYGSYTDTQYF. In nucleotides, the CDR3 is TGTGCCAGCAGTTTATCCTACGGGAGCTACACAGATACGCAGTATTTT.

The chain combines TRBV7-8 with TRBJ2-6, with TRBD1 matching 11 bases. Germline-derived CDR1 and CDR2 are SGHVS and FQNEAQ. The V segment lost 5 bases and the J segment 2 bases; nucleotides outside the gene matches: 5. This CDR3 comprises 17 residues. CDR3 coding DNA: TGTGCCAGCAGCAGCCGGGACAGGGGGGCTGGGGCCAACGTCCTGACTTTC. This encodes CASSSRDRGAGANVLTF.

This clonotype was seen more than once but under ten times. The V gene is TRBV19, the J gene TRBJ1-1; D uncertain. In germline, CDR1 is LNHDA, CDR2 SQIVND (reference sequence). The germline V and J ends were trimmed by 6 bases and 3 bases, with 17 bases remaining between them. The CDR3 consists of 15 residues. The CDR3 coding sequence is TGTGCCAGTAGGCTCCTACGGACTGCCTACACTGAAGCTTTCTTT. It specifies CASRLLRTAYTEAFF. Full variable domain (missing parts from reference TRBV19 and TRBJ1-1): DGGITQSPKYLFRKEGQNVTLSCEQNLNHDAMYWYRQDPGQGLRLIYYSQIVNDFQKGDIAEGYSVSREKKESFPLTVTSAQKNPTAFYLCASRLLRTAYTEAFFGQGTRLTVV.

This clonotype was detected ten times or more. The chain recombines TRBV20-1 with TRBJ2-2; 10 nucleotides match TRBD2. With V trimmed by 0 bases and J by 4 bases, 2 bases remained unmatched. Germline values: CDR1 DFQATT, CDR2 SNEGSKA (reference sequence). The CDR3 is 15 residues long. CDR3 region: CSARELAGSTGELFF. DNA for the CDR3: TGCAGTGCTAGAGAACTAGCGGGAAGCACCGGGGAGCTGTTTTTT.

Turning to this clonotype: One junction end does not reproduce the germline sequence, and a read error may be involved. The chain couples TRBV5-1 to TRBJ2-3; D might be TRBD1 (6 bases). This CDR3 spans 14 amino acids. The germline gives CDR1 SGHRS, CDR2 YFSETQ. The CDR3 sequence is CASRGAGSTDMQYF. The CDR3 DNA reads TGCGCCAGCAGGGGGGCAGGGAGCACAGATATGCAGTATTTT. Full variable domain (outside the CDR3, taken from reference TRBV5-1 and TRBJ2-3): KAGVTQTPRYLIKTRGQQVTLSCSPISGHRSVSWYQQTPGQGLQFLFEYFSETQRNKGNFPGRFSGRQFSNSRSEMNVSTLELGDSALYLCASRGAGSTDMQYFGPGTRLTVL.

This clonotype was detected many times. The gene calls are TRBV7-2 and TRBJ2-2; D perhaps matches TRBD1 (6 bases). Per germline, CDR1 SGHTA and CDR2 FQGNSA. Between the trimmed V and J ends, which lost 2 bases and 5 bases, there was a span of 12 bases. The CDR3 extends over 15 amino acids. The CDR3 spells CASSLNSQGTGELFF. In nucleotides, the CDR3 is TGTGCCAGCAGCTTAAACTCCCAGGGGACCGGGGAGCTGTTTTTT. Full variable domain (outside the CDR3, taken from reference TRBV7-2 and TRBJ2-2): GAGVSQSPSNKVTEKGKDVELRCDPISGHTALYWYRQSLGQGLEFLIYFQGNSAPDKSGLPSDRFSAERTGGSVSTLTIQRTQQEDSAVYLCASSLNSQGTGELFFGEGSRLTVL.

CDR3 sequence: CATSDLGTRYSNEQFF. CDR3 bases: TGTGCCACCAGTGATTTAGGGACTAGGTACTCCAATGAGCAGTTCTTC. The chain recombines TRBV24-1 with TRBJ2-1; 8 positions match TRBD2. The CDR3 runs to 16 residues. CDR1 and CDR2 (germline): KGHDR, SFDVKD. V dropped 1 base and J dropped 6; count of bases not matched to a gene: 7.

There are many counts of this clonotype. This chain connects TRBV2 to TRBJ1-1; D ambiguous. V shed 5 bases and J shed 7 bases, with 5 bases lying between them. The length of the CDR3 is 10 residues. Germline CDR1 is SNHLY and CDR2 is FYNNEI. The CDR3 here is CASSNNEAFF. For the CDR3, the DNA is TGTGCCAGCAGTAATAATGAAGCTTTCTTT. Looking up the rest from reference TRBV2 and TRBJ1-1 gives the full variable domain: EPEVTQTPSHQVTQMGQEVILRCVPISNHLYFYWYRQILGQKVEFLVSFYNNEISEKSEIFDDQFSVERPDGSNFTLKIRSTKLEDSAMYFCASSNNEAFFGQGTRLTVV.

The chain uses TRBV6-1 and TRBJ2-7; 10 bases match TRBD2. The V and J ends lost 8 bases and 5 bases, in that order; junction bases with no gene match: 12. CDR3 length: 15 residues. Germline V gives CDR1 MNHNS, CDR2 SASEGT. The CDR3 region is CASHVSSGSMNEQYF. The DNA for the CDR3 is TGTGCCAGCCACGTGTCTAGCGGGAGTATGAACGAGCAGTACTTC.

This clonotype was seen a few times. The chain has TRBV27 and TRBJ2-2; TRBD1 might be the D (6 bases). This CDR3 contains 15 residues. The germline gives CDR1 MNHEY, CDR2 SMNVEV (reference sequence). Deletions cut 0 bases from V and 7 bases from J, with 12 bases between. This CDR3 reads CASSLSLQGYGELFF. CDR3 sequence (DNA): TGTGCCAGCAGTTTATCACTACAGGGTTACGGGGAGCTGTTTTTT.

A remark on this clonotype: A much larger clone sits a single nucleotide away, making a read error possible. This chain joins TRBV28 and TRBJ1-5, with D uncertain. The CDR3 covers 12 residues. Germline CDR1 MDHEN, CDR2 SYDVKM. CDR3: CASSFGREPLHF. As DNA, the CDR3 is TGTGCCAGCAGTTTCGGGCGCGAGCCCCTGCATTTT.

This clonotype showed up many times. The genes are TRBV7-9 and TRBJ2-1; D tentatively fits TRBD1 or TRBD2 (5 bases each). The CDR3 contains 15 residues. V lost 5 bases and J lost 7, with 18 bases in between. Germline values: CDR1 SEHNR, CDR2 FQNEAQ (reference sequence). CDR3: CASSHPGPRVNEQFF. In DNA form, the CDR3 reads TGTGCCAGCAGCCACCCGGGACCGCGCGTAAATGAGCAGTTCTTC.

In this sample, this clonotype turned up many times. V is TRBV3-1 and J is TRBJ2-5, with 9 bases matching TRBD2. CDR3 size: 17 residues. Germline V lookup: CDR1 LGHDT, CDR2 YNNKEL (reference sequence). The J segment lost 3 bases and the V segment lost 0 bases, leaving 8 bases of the junction unmatched. The CDR3 is CASSQDEVAGVEETQYF. CDR3 bases: TGTGCCAGCAGCCAAGATGAAGTAGCGGGAGTGGAAGAGACCCAGTACTTC.